This record covers a single T cell receptor (beta chain). Its target is not known. The CDR3 length is 17 residues. With 2 bases removed from V and 0 bases from J, the gap between germline ends came to 17 bases. CDR1 and CDR2 (germline): SGHTA, FQGNSA. It was with a sample-barcoded 5' primer and a J-beta primer mix that a second PCR of about 6 to 12 cycles was run. Carrying 12 random nucleotides, a template-switch adaptor labeled each individual cDNA molecule. TCRdb re-called the 5' RACE reads through MiXCR, storing one row per CDR3 protein. The data contain about 680,000 distinct CDR3 sequences, over 45% of them singletons. The sample belongs to a study of blood T cells in healthy people across ages. Study observations and caveats: Getting older went along with TCR beta diversity per million T cells dropping roughly linearly. Higher diversity, along with more naive CD4+ cells, distinguished long-lived donors from aged donors.

Those donating, healthy Caucasian individuals from Russia, were aged roughly 6 to 100. The sequenced material came from blood. This TCR came from a woman aged 60 to 75 in good health. The chain links TRBV7-2 to TRBJ2-7; no reliable D call. CDR3 DNA: TGTGCCAGCAGCTTACGCCCCATGGGCTTGAGCTCCTACGAGCAGTACTTC. It encodes CASSLRPMGLSSYEQYF.